The rows below give T cell receptor beta chains drawn from one sample of a study of blood T cell repertoires in COVID-19. Assay: immunoSEQ multiplex PCR; the TCRdb copy retains only in-frame clones and omits some. The data show about 59,000 clones, with around 80% seen just once and 10% to 15% held by the top ten. The specimen sequenced was peripheral blood. These receptors came from a man aged 80 or over with acute or convalescent COVID-19. The CDR3 runs from the conserved cysteine through the conserved F or W. Fields, in order: V gene, J gene, D gene, clone size, CDR3 DNA, CDR3 protein. The D gene is left open where the match is weak. Only some rows state a clone size, as once, few, many or a class for expanded clones.

>TRBV20-1|TRBJ2-5|TRBD2|few
TGCAGTGCTAGTGGGCTAGCGGGGGGCCTCCAAGAGACCCAGTACTTC
CSASGLAGGLQETQYF
>TRBV9|TRBJ2-3|-|-
TGTGCCAGCAGCCCCCGAGAACAGGGAAGCACAGATACGCAGTATTTT
CASSPREQGSTDTQYF
>TRBV6-5|TRBJ2-5|-|-
TGTGCCAGCAGTTACGGGGCGGGATCGGGGACCCAGTACTTC
CASSYGAGSGTQYF
>TRBV12-3/TRBV12-4|TRBJ2-3|TRBD2|-
TGTGCCAGTAGCGGGGGGATCACAGATACGCAGTATTTT
CASSGGITDTQYF
>TRBV5-6|TRBJ1-4|TRBD1|-
TGTGCCAGCAGCCTCGGACAGGTGAATGAAAAACTGTTTTTT
CASSLGQVNEKLFF
>TRBV28|TRBJ1-1|-|-
TGTGCCAGCAGTTCTCCCTCAATGGGGGGGGTTGAAGCTTTCTTT
CASSSPSMGGVEAFF
>TRBV6-5|TRBJ1-3|TRBD1|-
TGTGCCAGCAGGGCCAGGGGGGCTGGAAACACCATATATTTT
CASRARGAGNTIYF
>TRBV20-1|TRBJ2-1|-|-
TGCAGTGCTGGAAGAGGCAATGAGCAGTTCTTC
CSAGRGNEQFF
>TRBV5-4|TRBJ2-6|-|few
TGTGCTGGAGTTGGGGCCAACGTCCTGACTTTC
CAGVGANVLTF
>TRBV18|TRBJ2-7|-|few
TGTGCCAGCTCACCACCGGGCCTCCCGTCCTACGAGCAGTACTTC
CASSPPGLPSYEQYF
>TRBV24-1|TRBJ2-1|-|-
TGTGCCACCAGTGATTGGAGCGGGACAAAGAATGAGCAGTTCTTC
CATSDWSGTKNEQFF
>TRBV5-1|TRBJ2-3|-|-
TGCGCCAGCAGCTTAGCAGGGAGCACAGATACGCAGTATTTT
CASSLAGSTDTQYF
>TRBV7-4|TRBJ1-5|-|-
TGTGCCAGCAGCTTATACCCTCCTACGGGGCAGCCCCAGCATTTT
CASSLYPPTGQPQHF
>TRBV4-2|TRBJ2-5|TRBD2|-
TGTGCCAGCAGCCAAGGAGACGGGAGGGTTGGGGAGACCCAGTACTTC
CASSQGDGRVGETQYF
>TRBV2|TRBJ1-2|-|-
TGTGCCAGCAGTGAAGAGCAGGCCGAACCTAACTATGGCTACACCTTC
CASSEEQAEPNYGYTF
>TRBV5-4|TRBJ1-2|-|-
TGTGCCAGCAGCTCCAGAAAAGTTAATAGGGGTGGCTACACCTTC
CASSSRKVNRGGYTF
>TRBV11-3|TRBJ2-2|TRBD1|-
TGTGCCAGCAGCTTCCCCGACAGGGATCTAGACACCGGGGAGCTGTTTTTT
CASSFPDRDLDTGELFF
>TRBV5-4|TRBJ1-1|-|-
TGTGCCAGCAGCTTAGGGGGTGGAGACACTGAAGCTTTCTTT
CASSLGGGDTEAFF
>TRBV27|TRBJ1-5|-|-
TGTGCCAGCAGTCCACACCGTTCGCAGGGGATGTTTCAGCCCCAGCATTTT
CASSPHRSQGMFQPQHF
>TRBV2|TRBJ2-1|TRBD1|-
TGTGCCAGCAGCGCCGGGACAGGGAATAGGAATGAGCAGTTCTTC
CASSAGTGNRNEQFF
>TRBV28|TRBJ1-5|-|-
TGTGCCAGCAGCCAAAGAGGGAGGGGAGACAATCAGCCCCAGCATTTT
CASSQRGRGDNQPQHF
>TRBV30|TRBJ1-4|-|-
TGTGCCTGGAGTTTAGACCTCTGGGGGCAACTGTTTTTT
CAWSLDLWGQLFF
>TRBV11-2|TRBJ2-5|TRBD1|-
TGTGCCAGCAGCAAGAGGACAGGGGGATGGGAGACCCAGTACTTC
CASSKRTGGWETQYF
>TRBV2|TRBJ2-7|-|few
TGTGCCAGCAGCATACAGGGAGGGAAGGAGCAGTACTTC
CASSIQGGKEQYF
>TRBV5-4|TRBJ2-5|-|few
TGTGCCAGCAGGGCGGGGGCCGGGGAGACCCAGTACTTC
CASRAGAGETQYF
>TRBV19|TRBJ2-7|TRBD1|-
TGTGCCAGTAGTATTTCGGGACAGGGAGCCTACGAGCAGTACTTC
CASSISGQGAYEQYF
>TRBV24-1|TRBJ2-5|TRBD2|-
TGTGCCACCAGTGATTTTGGACTAGCCACAGGAGAGACCCAGTACTTC
CATSDFGLATGETQYF
>TRBV3-1/TRBV3-2|TRBJ1-2|TRBD1|once
TGTGCCAGCAGCCAAGGTTCGGGACAGGGACATGGCTACACCTTC
CASSQGSGQGHGYTF
>TRBV19|TRBJ2-7|-|-
TGTGCCAGTAGTGACTCCGGGACTCGAGCCTACGAGCAGTACTTC
CASSDSGTRAYEQYF
>TRBV6-5|TRBJ1-5|TRBD1|-
TGTGCCAGCACCCGGACAGGGGGCGGTCAGCCCCAGCATTTT
CASTRTGGGQPQHF
>TRBV7-2|TRBJ2-2|TRBD1|once
TGTGCCAGCAGCTTAGACAGGGGAAGGACCGGGGAGCTGTTTTTT
CASSLDRGRTGELFF
>TRBV15|TRBJ1-3|-|-
TGTGCCACCAGCAGAGATGTGGCAGTCGGAAACACCATATATTTT
CATSRDVAVGNTIYF
>TRBV5-6|TRBJ1-6|-|-
TGTGCCAGCACCCGCGGTAATTCACCCCTCCACTTT
CASTRGNSPLHF
>TRBV27|TRBJ1-5|-|-
TGTGCCAGCAGTTTCCGTTGGACAGCATATAGCAATCAGCCCCAGCATTTT
CASSFRWTAYSNQPQHF
>TRBV27|TRBJ1-6|-|-
TGTGCCAGCAGCCTCGACAGCCTTGGGGCCTATAATTCACCCCTCCACTTT
CASSLDSLGAYNSPLHF
>TRBV10-1|TRBJ1-1|-|-
TGCGCCAGCAGTGAAGCGGGAAGATCAGGGAAAGCTTTCTTT
CASSEAGRSGKAFF
>TRBV15|TRBJ2-5|-|-
TGTGCCACCAGCAGAGGGAGATCTGAAGAGACCCAGTACTTC
CATSRGRSEETQYF
>TRBV12-5|TRBJ1-1|-|-
TGTGCTAGTGGCACCCAGGGGACTGAAGCTTTCTTT
CASGTQGTEAFF
>TRBV19|TRBJ2-6|TRBD1|-
TGTGCCAGTAGTCCTCGACAGGGGGTAATCTCTGGGGCCAACGTCCTGACTTTC
CASSPRQGVISGANVLTF
>TRBV6-5|TRBJ2-4|-|-
TGTGCCAGCAGTTCGACTGAAAACATTCAGTACTTC
CASSSTENIQYF
>TRBV11-2|TRBJ2-5|TRBD2|-
TGTGCCAGCAGCAGCGGGGTGGGGACTAGCGGGAAACAAGAGACCCAGTACTTC
CASSSGVGTSGKQETQYF
>TRBV6-5|TRBJ1-6|-|-
TGTGCCACCCGGGAGGGGATCGGCTCACCCCTCCACTTT
CATREGIGSPLHF
>TRBV7-8|TRBJ2-6|TRBD1|-
TGTGCCAGCAGCTTAGCGGGTGGGGACCAGGGGGCGCTTGGGGCCAACGTCCTGACTTTC
CASSLAGGDQGALGANVLTF
>TRBV7-9|TRBJ2-1|TRBD2|once
TGTGCCTTAACGGGTAGCGGGACTGAAGAGCAGTTCTTC
CALTGSGTEEQFF
>TRBV6-6|TRBJ1-5|-|-
TGTGCCAGCACCGTTAACGGCGGGGATCAGCCCCAGCATTTT
CASTVNGGDQPQHF
>TRBV6-5|TRBJ2-7|TRBD2|-
TGTGCCACCGAGGGACTAGCGGGGATGCAGTACTTC
CATEGLAGMQYF
>TRBV3-1/TRBV3-2|TRBJ2-5|-|-
TGTGCCAGCAGCCAAGAGTCTACAGGGCGGGAGACCCAGTACTTC
CASSQESTGRETQYF
>TRBV6-1|TRBJ2-7|TRBD1|-
TGTGCCAGCAGTGACCAACAGGGGCGAGCGTACGAGCAGTACTTC
CASSDQQGRAYEQYF